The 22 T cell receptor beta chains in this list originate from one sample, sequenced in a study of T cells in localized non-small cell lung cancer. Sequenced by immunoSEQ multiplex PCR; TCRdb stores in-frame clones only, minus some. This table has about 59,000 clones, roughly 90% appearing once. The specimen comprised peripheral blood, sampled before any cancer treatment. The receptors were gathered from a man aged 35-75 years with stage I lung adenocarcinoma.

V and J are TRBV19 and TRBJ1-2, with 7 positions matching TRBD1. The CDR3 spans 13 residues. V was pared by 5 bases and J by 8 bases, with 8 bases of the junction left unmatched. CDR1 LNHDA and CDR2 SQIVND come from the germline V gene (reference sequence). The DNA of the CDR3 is TGTGCCAGTAGTGTACAGGGGACGGGGGGCTACACCTTC. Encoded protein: CASSVQGTGGYTF. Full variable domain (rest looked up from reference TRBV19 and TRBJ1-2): DGGITQSPKYLFRKEGQNVTLSCEQNLNHDAMYWYRQDPGQGLRLIYYSQIVNDFQKGDIAEGYSVSREKKESFPLTVTSAQKNPTAFYLCASSVQGTGGYTFGSGTRLTVV.

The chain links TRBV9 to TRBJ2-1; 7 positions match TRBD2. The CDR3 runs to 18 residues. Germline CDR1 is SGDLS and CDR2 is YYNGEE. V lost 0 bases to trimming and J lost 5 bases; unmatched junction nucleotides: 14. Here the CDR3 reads CASSVVETTLAYDNEQFF. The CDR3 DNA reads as TGTGCCAGCAGCGTAGTAGAGACCACACTAGCGTACGACAATGAGCAGTTCTTC.

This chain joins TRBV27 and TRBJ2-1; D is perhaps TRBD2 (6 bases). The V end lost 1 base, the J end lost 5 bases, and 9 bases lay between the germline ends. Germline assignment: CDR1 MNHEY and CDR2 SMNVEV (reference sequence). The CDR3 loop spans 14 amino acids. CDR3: CASSLLRGNNEQFF. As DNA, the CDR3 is TGTGCCAGCAGTTTATTGCGGGGAAACAATGAGCAGTTCTTC.

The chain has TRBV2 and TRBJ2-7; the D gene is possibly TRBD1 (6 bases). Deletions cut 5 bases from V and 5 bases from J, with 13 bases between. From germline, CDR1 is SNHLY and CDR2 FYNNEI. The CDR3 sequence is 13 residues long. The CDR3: CASSRLQGHEQYF. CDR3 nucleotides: TGTGCCAGCAGTCGGCTACAGGGCCACGAGCAGTACTTC.

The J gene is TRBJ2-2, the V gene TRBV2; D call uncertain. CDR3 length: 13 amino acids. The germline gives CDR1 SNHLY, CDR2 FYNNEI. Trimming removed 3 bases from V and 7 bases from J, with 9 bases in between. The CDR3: CASSDRLNGELFF. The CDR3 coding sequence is TGTGCCAGCAGTGACAGGTTAAACGGGGAGCTGTTTTTT. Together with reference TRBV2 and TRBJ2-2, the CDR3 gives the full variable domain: EPEVTQTPSHQVTQMGQEVILRCVPISNHLYFYWYRQILGQKVEFLVSFYNNEISEKSEIFDDQFSVERPDGSNFTLKIRSTKLEDSAMYFCASSDRLNGELFFGEGSRLTVL.

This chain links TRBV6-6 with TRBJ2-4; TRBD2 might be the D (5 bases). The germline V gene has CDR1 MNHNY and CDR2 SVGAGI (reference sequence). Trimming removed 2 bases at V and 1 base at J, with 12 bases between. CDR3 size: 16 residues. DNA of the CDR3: TGTGCCAGCAGTTACCACGGAGGAAGGGCCAAAAACATTCAGTACTTC. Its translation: CASSYHGGRAKNIQYF.

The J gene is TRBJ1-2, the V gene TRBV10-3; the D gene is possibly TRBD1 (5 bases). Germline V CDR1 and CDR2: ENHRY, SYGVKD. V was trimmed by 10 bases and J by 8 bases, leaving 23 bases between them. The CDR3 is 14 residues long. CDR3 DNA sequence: TGTGCCAGCAACGGGGTGGACAAAAGGGAAGGCTACACCTTC. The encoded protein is CASNGVDKREGYTF.

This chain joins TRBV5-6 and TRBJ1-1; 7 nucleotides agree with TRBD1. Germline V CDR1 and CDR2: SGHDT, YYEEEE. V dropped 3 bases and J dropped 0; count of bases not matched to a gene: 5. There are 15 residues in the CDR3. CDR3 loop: CASSWGQLMNTEAFF. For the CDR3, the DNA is TGTGCCAGCAGCTGGGGACAGTTAATGAACACTGAAGCTTTCTTT.

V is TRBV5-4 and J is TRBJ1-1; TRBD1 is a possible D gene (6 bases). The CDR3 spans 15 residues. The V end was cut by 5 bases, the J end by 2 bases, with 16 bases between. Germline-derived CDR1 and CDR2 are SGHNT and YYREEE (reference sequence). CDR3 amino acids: CASRGRGRTNTEAFF. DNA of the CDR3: TGTGCCAGCAGGGGACGGGGGCGCACCAACACTGAAGCTTTCTTT.

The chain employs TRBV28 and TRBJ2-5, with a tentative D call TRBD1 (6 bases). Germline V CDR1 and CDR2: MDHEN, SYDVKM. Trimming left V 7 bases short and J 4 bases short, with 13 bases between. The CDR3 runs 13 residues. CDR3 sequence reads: CASNDQGRETQYF. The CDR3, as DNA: TGTGCCAGCAACGATCAGGGGAGAGAGACCCAGTACTTC.

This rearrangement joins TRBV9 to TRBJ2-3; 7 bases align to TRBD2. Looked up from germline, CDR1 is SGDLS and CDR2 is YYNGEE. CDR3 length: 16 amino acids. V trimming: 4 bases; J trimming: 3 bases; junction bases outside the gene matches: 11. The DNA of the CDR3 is TGTGCCAGCAGCCGGGGGGTTGTTTGGGGGACAGATACGCAGTATTTT. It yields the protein CASSRGVVWGTDTQYF.

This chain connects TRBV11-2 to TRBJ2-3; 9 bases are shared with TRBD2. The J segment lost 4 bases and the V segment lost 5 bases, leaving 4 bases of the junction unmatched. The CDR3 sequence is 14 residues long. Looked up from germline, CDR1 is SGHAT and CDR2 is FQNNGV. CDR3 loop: CASSGLAIADTQYF. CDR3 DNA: TGTGCCAGCAGCGGACTAGCGATAGCAGATACGCAGTATTTT.

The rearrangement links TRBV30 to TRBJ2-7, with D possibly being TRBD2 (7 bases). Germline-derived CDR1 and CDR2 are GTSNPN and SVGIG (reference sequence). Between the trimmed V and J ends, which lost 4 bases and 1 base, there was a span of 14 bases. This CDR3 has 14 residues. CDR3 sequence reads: CAWKGRGRSYEQYF. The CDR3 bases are TGTGCCTGGAAGGGGAGGGGGAGGTCCTACGAGCAGTACTTC. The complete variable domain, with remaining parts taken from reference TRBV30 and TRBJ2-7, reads SQTIHQWPATLVQPVGSPLSLECTVEGTSNPNLYWYRQAAGRGLQLLFYSVGIGQISSEVPQNLSASRPQDRQFILSSKKLLLSDSGFYLCAWKGRGRSYEQYFGPGTRLTVT.

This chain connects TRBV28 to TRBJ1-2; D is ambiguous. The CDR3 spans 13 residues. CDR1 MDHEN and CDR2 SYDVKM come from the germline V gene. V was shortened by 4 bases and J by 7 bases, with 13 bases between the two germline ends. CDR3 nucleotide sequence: TGTGCCAGCAGTTGGTATGGTTTAGGTGGCTACACCTTC. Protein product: CASSWYGLGGYTF.

CDR3 coding DNA: TGTGCCAGCAGCCAAGAAGACGGCACTGAAGCTTTCTTT. Its protein product is CASSQEDGTEAFF. The genes are TRBV4-2 and TRBJ1-1, with D unclear. V was trimmed by 0 bases and J by 4 bases, leaving 6 bases between them. Germline V gives CDR1 LGHNA, CDR2 YNFKEQ. The CDR3 spans 13 residues.

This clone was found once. The DNA for the CDR3 is TGTGCCAGCTCACCAGCCGGACAGGGTGCCTATGGCTACACCTTC. The encoded protein is CASSPAGQGAYGYTF. This chain connects TRBV18 to TRBJ1-2, with TRBD1 identical over 8 bases. This CDR3 has 15 residues. J gave up 4 bases and V 2 bases, and 6 bases lay outside the gene matches. CDR1 is KGHSH and CDR2 is LQKENI in the germline V gene.

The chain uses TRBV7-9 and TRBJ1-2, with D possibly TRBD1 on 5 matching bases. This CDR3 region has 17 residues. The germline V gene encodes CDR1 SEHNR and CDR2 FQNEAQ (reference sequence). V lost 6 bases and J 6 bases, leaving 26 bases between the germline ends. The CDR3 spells CASSNYGSTADYDGYTF. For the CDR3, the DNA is TGTGCCAGCAGTAATTACGGTTCGACAGCAGATTACGATGGCTACACCTTC. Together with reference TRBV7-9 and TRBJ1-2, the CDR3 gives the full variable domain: DTGVSQNPRHKITKRGQNVTFRCDPISEHNRLYWYRQTLGQGPEFLTYFQNEAQLEKSRLLSDRFSAERPKGSFSTLEIQRTEQGDSAMYLCASSNYGSTADYDGYTFGSGTRLTVV.

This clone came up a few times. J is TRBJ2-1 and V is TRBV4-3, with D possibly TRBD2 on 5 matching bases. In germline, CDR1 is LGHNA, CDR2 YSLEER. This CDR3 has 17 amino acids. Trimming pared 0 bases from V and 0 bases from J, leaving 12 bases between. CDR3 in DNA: TGCGCCAGCAGCCAAGACCGGTCGGGATTCTCCTACAATGAGCAGTTCTTC. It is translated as CASSQDRSGFSYNEQFF.

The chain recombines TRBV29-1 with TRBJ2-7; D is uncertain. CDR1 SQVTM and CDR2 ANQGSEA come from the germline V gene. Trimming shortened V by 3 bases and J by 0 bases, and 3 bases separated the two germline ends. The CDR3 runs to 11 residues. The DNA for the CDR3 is TGCAGCGTTGACAGCTCCTACGAGCAGTACTTC. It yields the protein CSVDSSYEQYF.

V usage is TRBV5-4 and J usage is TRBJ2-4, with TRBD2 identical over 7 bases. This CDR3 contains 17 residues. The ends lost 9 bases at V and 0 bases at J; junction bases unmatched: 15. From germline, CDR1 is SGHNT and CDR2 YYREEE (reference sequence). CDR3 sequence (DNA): TGTGCCACCCCCCGGATGGGAGGGGTTCTAGCCAAAAACATTCAGTACTTC. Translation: CATPRMGGVLAKNIQYF.

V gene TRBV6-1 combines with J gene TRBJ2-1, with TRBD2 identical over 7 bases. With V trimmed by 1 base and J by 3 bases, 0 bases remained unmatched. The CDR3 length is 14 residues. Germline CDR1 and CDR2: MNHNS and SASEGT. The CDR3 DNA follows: TGTGCCAGCAGTGAAGGGACTAGCTACAATGAGCAGTTCTTC. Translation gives CASSEGTSYNEQFF.

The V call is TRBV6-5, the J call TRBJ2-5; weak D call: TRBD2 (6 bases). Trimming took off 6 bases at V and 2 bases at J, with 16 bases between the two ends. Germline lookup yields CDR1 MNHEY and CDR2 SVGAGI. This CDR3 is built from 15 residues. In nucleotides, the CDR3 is TGTGCCAGCAGCTTCTACATCGGGGGTCAAGAGACCCAGTACTTC. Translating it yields CASSFYIGGQETQYF.